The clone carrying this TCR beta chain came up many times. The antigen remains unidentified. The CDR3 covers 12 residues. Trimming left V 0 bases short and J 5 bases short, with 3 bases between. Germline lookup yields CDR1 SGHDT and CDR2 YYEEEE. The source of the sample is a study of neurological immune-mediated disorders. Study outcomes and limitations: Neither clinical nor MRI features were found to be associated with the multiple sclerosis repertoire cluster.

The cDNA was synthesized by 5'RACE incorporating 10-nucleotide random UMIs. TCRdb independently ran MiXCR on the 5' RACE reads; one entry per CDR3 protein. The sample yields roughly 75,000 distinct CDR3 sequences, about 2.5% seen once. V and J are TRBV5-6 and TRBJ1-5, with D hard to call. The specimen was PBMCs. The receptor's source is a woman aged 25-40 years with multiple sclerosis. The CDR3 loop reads CASSLGDQPQHF. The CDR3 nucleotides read TGTGCCAGCAGCTTGGGAGATCAGCCCCAGCATTTT.